These T cell receptor beta chains were read from a single sample in a study of neurological immune-mediated disorders. TCRdb analysed the 5' RACE reads with MiXCR anew, one entry per CDR3 protein. This sample has 30,000 to 35,000 distinct CDR3 sequences, with under 5% found just once. The sample consisted of CD4+ T cells from blood. These receptor sequences come from a woman between 40 and 50 years old in good health. CDR3s include the opening cysteine and the closing phenylalanine or tryptophan. A D gene is named only where the DNA matches it firmly. Where a row states a size, it is once, few, many or the class of an expanded clone; other rows omit it.

D,V,size,J,DNA,CDR3
.,TRBV7-2,many,TRBJ1-1,TGTGCCACCCGCCGGGGCAGGGGGAACACTGAAGCTTTCTTT,CATRRGRGNTEAFF
.,TRBV7-9,many,TRBJ2-5,TGTGCCAGCAGCTGGGGGCTTGAGACCCAGTACTTC,CASSWGLETQYF
.,TRBV14,.,TRBJ1-2,TGTGCCAGCAGTTACACGGCAGGGGCCTATGGCTACACCTTC,CASSYTAGAYGYTF
.,TRBV27,many,TRBJ1-3,TGTGCCAGCAGGGGCAACTCTGGAAACACCATATATTTT,CASRGNSGNTIYF
TRBD1,TRBV28,many,TRBJ2-1,TGTGCCAGCAGTCCGCAGGACAGGGCTGGCAATGAGCAGTTCTTC,CASSPQDRAGNEQFF
.,TRBV3-1,many,TRBJ2-7,TGTGCCAGCAGTCGCTCCTCCGGACAGACCTACGAGCAGTACTTC,CASSRSSGQTYEQYF
TRBD2,TRBV12-3/TRBV12-4,many,TRBJ2-7,TGTGCCAGCAGCTTGACAGATTGGGCTAGCGGAGGGAGATCCCTCTACGAGCAGTACTTC,CASSLTDWASGGRSLYEQYF
.,TRBV3-1,many,TRBJ2-1,TGTGCCAGCAGCCTTGCTAGAACTAACAATGAGCAGTTCTTC,CASSLARTNNEQFF
.,TRBV5-1,many,TRBJ1-1,TGCGCCAGCAGACGCGATACGAAGAGCCAAGCTTTCTTT,CASRRDTKSQAFF
.,TRBV7-9,many,TRBJ2-5,TGTGCCAGCACCCCCCGACAGCTAGTTCCCCCAATGTTC,CASTPRQLVPPMF
TRBD1,TRBV4-1,many,TRBJ1-6,TGCGCCAGCAGCCTCACCGTCTGGACAGGGTCTAATTCACCCCTCCACTTT,CASSLTVWTGSNSPLHF
.,TRBV6-1,.,TRBJ1-1,TGTGCCAGCATCCGAGGGGTGGCTGAAGCTTTCTTT,CASIRGVAEAFF
.,TRBV20-1,many,TRBJ2-3,TGCAGTGCTAGGACCGGGGATACGCAGTATTTT,CSARTGDTQYF
.,TRBV7-3,many,TRBJ1-6,TGTGCCAGCAGCTTAATGGGGGGCCAAAATTCACCCCTCCACTTT,CASSLMGGQNSPLHF
.,TRBV10-3,many,TRBJ1-2,TGTGCCATCAGTGAGGGGCAGGATCTCGGCTACACCTTC,CAISEGQDLGYTF
TRBD2,TRBV7-6,many,TRBJ2-5,TGTGCCAGCAGCTTAAGTAGCGGGGGGGTCAAAGGGACCCAGTACTTC,CASSLSSGGVKGTQYF
TRBD1,TRBV7-2,many,TRBJ2-5,TGTGCCAGCAGCTTAGAAGGGGGCAGGGGAGAGACCCAGTACTTC,CASSLEGGRGETQYF
TRBD2,TRBV4-1,many,TRBJ2-2,TGCGCCAGCAGCCAAAGACTAGCGGGGGCCACCGGGGAGCTGTTTTTT,CASSQRLAGATGELFF
TRBD2,TRBV11-2,many,TRBJ2-1,TGTGCCAGCAGCCCACGGGCTAGCGGGTACAATGAGCAGTTCTTC,CASSPRASGYNEQFF
.,TRBV4-1,many,TRBJ2-6,TGCGCCAGCAGCCAAAGGGGGGGCGGGAAAGGGGCCAACGTCCTGACTTTC,CASSQRGGGKGANVLTF
.,TRBV20-1,many,TRBJ2-5,TGCAGTGCTAGGAGGCCTGGGGAGACCCAGTACTTC,CSARRPGETQYF
.,TRBV5-1,many,TRBJ2-5,TGCGCCAGCAGCTGGACCGAAACAGGCCGAGGGGAGACCCAGTACTTC,CASSWTETGRGETQYF
TRBD1,TRBV20-1,many,TRBJ1-2,TGCAGTGCTAGAAAAACAGGGGGAGCTAACTATGGCTACACCTTC,CSARKTGGANYGYTF
TRBD1,TRBV10-3,many,TRBJ2-7,TGTGCCATCACCCCCGGGACAGGGCTTCGCGAGCAGTACTTC,CAITPGTGLREQYF
TRBD2,TRBV20-1,many,TRBJ2-3,TGCAGTGCTAGAGGCAGCGGGGGCCCAGATACGCAGTATTTT,CSARGSGGPDTQYF
TRBD1,TRBV10-3,many,TRBJ2-7,TGTGCCATCAGGGAGGACAGGACATACTCCTACGAGCAGTACTTC,CAIREDRTYSYEQYF
.,TRBV27,many,TRBJ1-5,TGTGCCAGCAATACGAGGTACGGACCACAGGGTTTCGATCAGCCCCAGCATTTT,CASNTRYGPQGFDQPQHF
TRBD1,TRBV9,.,TRBJ1-1,TGTGCCAGCAGCCCCCAGGGGGCAGGGGGCACTGAAGCTTTCTTT,CASSPQGAGGTEAFF
TRBD2,TRBV5-1,many,TRBJ2-5,TGCGCCAGCAGCCCCCGGACTAGCGGCGAGACCCAGTACTTC,CASSPRTSGETQYF
TRBD1,TRBV7-2,many,TRBJ1-1,TGTGCCAGCAGCCTTCTACCCCTTGGAAGGGGGCGCTTATTTAACACTGAAGCTTTCTTT,CASSLLPLGRGRLFNTEAFF
.,TRBV20-1,many,TRBJ2-7,TGCAGTGCTAGCAAGGGGGTGGGCGAGCAGTACTTC,CSASKGVGEQYF
.,TRBV12-3/TRBV12-4,many,TRBJ1-2,TGTGCCAGCAGTTTAAGTCAAGATATCTATGGCTACACCTTC,CASSLSQDIYGYTF
.,TRBV20-1,many,TRBJ1-6,TGCAGTGCTAGAGAGACACTTCGGGAATACAATTCACCCCTCCACTTT,CSARETLREYNSPLHF
.,TRBV11-2,many,TRBJ2-1,TGTGCCAGCAGCTTCCTCGCGGACCCTTACAATGAGCAGTTCTTC,CASSFLADPYNEQFF
.,TRBV20-1,many,TRBJ2-5,TGCAGTGCTGAACTCCCCAGGGGCTTCGGTGGAGAGACCCAGTACTTC,CSAELPRGFGGETQYF
TRBD1,TRBV14,many,TRBJ2-7,TGTGCCAGCAGCCTAGGACAGGGGTTTATCTACGAGCAGTACTTC,CASSLGQGFIYEQYF
TRBD1,TRBV6-2/TRBV6-3,many,TRBJ1-1,TGTGCCAGCAGTGAGGGACAGGGAAGAGGATCTGAAGCTTTCTTT,CASSEGQGRGSEAFF
TRBD1,TRBV5-1,many,TRBJ2-2,TGCGCCAGCAGCTCATCAGGGACAGGGCTCACCGGGGAGCTGTTTTTT,CASSSSGTGLTGELFF
.,TRBV29-1,many,TRBJ1-2,TGCAGCACGACAGACTATGGCTACACCTTC,CSTTDYGYTF
.,TRBV10-3,medium-sized,TRBJ1-5,TGTGCCATCAGTGTGGGAGAATATAGCAATCAGCCCCAGCATTTT,CAISVGEYSNQPQHF
.,TRBV5-1,many,TRBJ1-1,TGCGCCACCGCGGACAGTACGAACACTGAAGCTTTCTTT,CATADSTNTEAFF
.,TRBV5-1,once,TRBJ2-4,TGCGCCAGCAGCCTCCCCACTCAGCCAGCCAAAAACATTCAGTACTTC,CASSLPTQPAKNIQYF
.,TRBV9,many,TRBJ2-5,TGTGCCAGCAGCGTAGTCCCAGGGTGGGTAGAGACCCAGTACTTC,CASSVVPGWVETQYF
.,TRBV12-3/TRBV12-4,many,TRBJ1-2,TGTGCCAGCAGTTTGAGGGATGGCTACACCTTC,CASSLRDGYTF
.,TRBV2,many,TRBJ2-2,TGTGCCAGCAGTGCTAACGGGGGACTTAACACCGGGGAGCTGTTTTTT,CASSANGGLNTGELFF
TRBD1,TRBV19,many,TRBJ1-1,TGTGCCAGTAGTGCTACCGGGACAGGGATGAAAGGCACTGAAGCTTTCTTT,CASSATGTGMKGTEAFF
TRBD2,TRBV12-3/TRBV12-4,many,TRBJ2-3,TGTGCCAGCACCCGGGGGGACACAGATACGCAGTATTTT,CASTRGDTDTQYF
TRBD2,TRBV7-9,many,TRBJ2-1,TGTGCCAGCAGCTTCGGACTAGCGGGGGGGCGGGAGCAGTTCTTC,CASSFGLAGGREQFF
TRBD2,TRBV20-1,many,TRBJ2-3,TGCAGTGCTAGAGATTGGGGGAGGGGTGGCACAGATACGCAGTATTTT,CSARDWGRGGTDTQYF
.,TRBV20-1,many,TRBJ2-1,TGCAGTGCTCGGGGGAGGGGGTTACGCTCCTACAATGAGCAGTTCTTC,CSARGRGLRSYNEQFF
.,TRBV12-5,many,TRBJ2-2,TGTGCTAGTGGTTTTAACCTCGGAAGTTTCCCCGGGGAGCTGTTTTTT,CASGFNLGSFPGELFF
.,TRBV12-3/TRBV12-4,many,TRBJ1-5,TGTGCCAGCAGCCGAAACAGTAACAATCAGCCCCAGCATTTT,CASSRNSNNQPQHF
.,TRBV29-1,many,TRBJ1-2,TGCAGCGTTGAGGATAGGTACCTCAGCTATGGCTACACCTTC,CSVEDRYLSYGYTF
TRBD2,TRBV29-1,many,TRBJ2-5,TGCAGCGTTGGAACGGGAGGGCCGGGAGAGACCCAGTACTTC,CSVGTGGPGETQYF
TRBD2,TRBV20-1,many,TRBJ2-1,TGCAGTGCTAGGGCTAGCGGGCACAACAATGAGCAGTTCTTC,CSARASGHNNEQFF
.,TRBV29-1,many,TRBJ2-7,TGCAGCGTCAGGGGGGGTCCCGAGCTGTACGAGCAGTACTTC,CSVRGGPELYEQYF